Presented here are 28 T cell receptor beta chains from one specimen sequenced in a study of cytotoxic CD8 clonotypes in ibrutinib-treated CLL. Sequencing was performed with immunoSEQ multiplex PCR; in TCRdb, only in-frame clones are kept and a portion is missing. The data contain about 140,000 clones, approximately 77% of them singletons. Sequences were derived from PBMCs, sampled after 12 months of ibrutinib treatment. All receptors derive from a human donor with chronic lymphocytic leukemia.

This sequence joins TRBV10-3 and TRBJ1-2, with D perhaps TRBD1 (5 bases). V gave up 9 bases and J gave up 2 bases, with 7 bases separating them. This CDR3 contains 11 residues. Germline V gene sequence: CDR1 ENHRY, CDR2 SYGVKD. CDR3 DNA sequence: TGTGCCATGGGGGAAAACTATGGCTACACCTTC. Protein: CAMGENYGYTF.

The rearrangement links TRBV6-5 to TRBJ1-1, with D uncertain. Germline V gives CDR1 MNHEY, CDR2 SVGAGI. The CDR3 sequence is 12 residues long. The ends were cut back, 0 bases at V and 8 bases at J, with 7 bases in the middle. CDR3 nucleotide sequence: TGTGCCAGCAGTTACTCGATTCCGGAAGCTTTCTTT. It encodes CASSYSIPEAFF.

CDR3 nucleotide sequence: TGTGCCACGGGACCTCGGGAGTTGGACACAGATACGCAGTATTTT. It yields the protein CATGPRELDTDTQYF. The chain joins TRBV10-3 to TRBJ2-3; D might be TRBD2 (6 bases). The germline V gene encodes CDR1 ENHRY and CDR2 SYGVKD. V lost 10 bases and J 2 bases, leaving 19 bases between the germline ends. The CDR3 length is 15 residues.

The chain carries TRBV7-2 and TRBJ1-4; a possible D gene is TRBD1 (5 bases). Germline lookup yields CDR1 SGHTA and CDR2 FQGNSA. The V end was cut by 3 bases, the J end by 5 bases, with 10 bases between. The CDR3 is made up of 14 amino acids. As DNA, the CDR3 is TGTGCCAGCAGCTTCAGGGCTCGAAATGAAAAACTGTTTTTT. Its translation: CASSFRARNEKLFF. The full variable domain, in which reference TRBV7-2 and TRBJ1-4 provide the parts outside the CDR3, is GAGVSQSPSNKVTEKGKDVELRCDPISGHTALYWYRQSLGQGLEFLIYFQGNSAPDKSGLPSDRFSAERTGGSVSTLTIQRTQQEDSAVYLCASSFRARNEKLFFGSGTQLSVL.

The rearrangement links TRBV4-3 to TRBJ2-1; no firm D call. Germline CDR1 LGHNA, CDR2 YSLEER. This CDR3 has 11 amino acids. Trimming cost V 4 bases and J 9 bases, with 7 bases left between them. CDR3 protein: CASSLMGEQFF. CDR3 nucleotide sequence: TGCGCCAGCAGCCTCATGGGTGAGCAGTTCTTC.

The chain joins TRBV2 to TRBJ2-3; TRBD2 aligns across 9 bases. The germline V gene encodes CDR1 SNHLY and CDR2 FYNNEI. V dropped 6 bases and J dropped 6; count of bases not matched to a gene: 13. The CDR3 loop spans 16 amino acids. As DNA, the CDR3 is TGTGCCAGCAGAGCGGGGGGCCCCATGATGGGTGATACGCAGTATTTT. This sequence encodes CASRAGGPMMGDTQYF.

This clone is a singleton in its sample. This rearrangement joins TRBV7-8 to TRBJ2-1, with D perhaps assigned TRBD1 or TRBD2 (6 bases each). Between the trimmed V and J ends, which lost 4 bases and 2 bases, there was a span of 21 bases. CDR1 is SGHVS and CDR2 is FQNEAQ in the germline V gene. This CDR3 spans 18 amino acids. CDR3 protein: CASSSYRGERVPYNEQFF. The CDR3 DNA reads TGTGCCAGCAGCTCTTATAGGGGGGAAAGGGTACCCTACAATGAGCAGTTCTTC.

The rearrangement links TRBV5-1 to TRBJ2-7, with TRBD2 as a possible D gene (6 bases). Germline V gene lookup returns CDR1 SGHRS and CDR2 YFSETQ. V gave up 4 bases and J gave up 11 bases, with 19 bases separating them. The CDR3 totals 13 residues. CDR3 in amino acids: CASSLGGRMEEYF. The CDR3 DNA is TGCGCCAGCAGCCTGGGGGGACGGATGGAGGAGTACTTC.

V usage is TRBV10-3 and J usage is TRBJ1-4; possibly TRBD1 for D (5 bases). The CDR3 spans 14 residues. Trimming cost V 2 bases and J 6 bases, with 10 bases left between them. The V gene's germline CDR1 is ENHRY and CDR2 SYGVKD. The CDR3 region is CAISEEGRDEKLFF. The CDR3 bases are TGTGCCATCAGTGAGGAGGGGAGAGATGAAAAACTGTTTTTT.

This chain connects TRBV27 to TRBJ2-7, with D possibly TRBD2 on 5 matching bases. The length of the CDR3 is 15 residues. V was pared by 4 bases and J by 2 bases, with 15 bases between. Germline V CDR1 and CDR2: MNHEY, SMNVEV (reference sequence). Written as DNA, the CDR3 is TGTGCCAGCAGTTCCTTGGGTACGGGAACCTACGAGCAGTACTTC. Protein sequence: CASSSLGTGTYEQYF.

The chain has TRBV5-1 and TRBJ2-5; a possible D gene is TRBD2 (6 bases). Between the trimmed V and J ends, which lost 2 bases and 10 bases, there was a span of 15 bases. The germline V gene encodes CDR1 SGHRS and CDR2 YFSETQ. The length of the CDR3 is 13 residues. The CDR3 reads CASSFGSDGGQYF. In nucleotides, the CDR3 is TGCGCCAGCAGCTTTGGATCCGACGGGGGCCAGTACTTC.

This sequence joins TRBV6-5 and TRBJ1-5, with a possible D match to TRBD1 (6 bases). Germline-derived CDR1 and CDR2 are MNHEY and SVGAGI. This CDR3 has 15 residues. Trimming stripped 6 bases from V and 1 base from J, with 13 bases between. CDR3 sequence reads: CASSETGLSNQPQHF. In nucleotides, the CDR3 is TGTGCCAGCAGCGAGACAGGTCTAAGCAATCAGCCCCAGCATTTT.

Concerning this clone: This may stem from a read error, because a much larger clone lies one nucleotide away. Here the CDR3 reads CASSRDRDTEAFF. DNA for the CDR3: TGTGCCAGCAGCCGGGACAGGGACACTGAAGCTTTCTTT. The rearrangement joins TRBV27 to TRBJ1-1; 9 bases align to TRBD1. Germline trimming cut 6 bases from V and 3 bases from J; bases unmatched to any gene: 2. Germline CDR1 is MNHEY and CDR2 is SMNVEV (reference sequence). The CDR3 runs to 13 residues.

This clone appeared a few times. V gene TRBV19 combines with J gene TRBJ1-2, with TRBD1 identical over 11 bases. CDR3 length: 14 amino acids. The junction had 2 bases not matched to a gene; V was cut back by 3 bases and J by 5 bases. The germline V gene encodes CDR1 LNHDA and CDR2 SQIVND (reference sequence). CDR3 nucleotide sequence: TGTGCCAGTAGTATTGGGACAGGGGGGTATGGCTACACCTTC. Its protein is CASSIGTGGYGYTF.

The genes are TRBV5-1 and TRBJ2-7, with D tentatively TRBD1 or TRBD2 (5 bases each). Trimming took off 3 bases at V and 0 bases at J, with 16 bases between the two ends. Germline CDR1 SGHRS, CDR2 YFSETQ. The CDR3 consists of 16 residues. CDR3 region: CASSYSGASSSYEQYF. The CDR3 coding sequence is TGCGCCAGCAGCTACTCCGGGGCTTCATCCTCCTACGAGCAGTACTTC. Complete variable domain (other parts from reference TRBV5-1 and TRBJ2-7): KAGVTQTPRYLIKTRGQQVTLSCSPISGHRSVSWYQQTPGQGLQFLFEYFSETQRNKGNFPGRFSGRQFSNSRSEMNVSTLELGDSALYLCASSYSGASSSYEQYFGPGTRLTVT.

This clone was recorded a few times. This chain joins TRBV6-5 and TRBJ1-2, with unresolved D. The CDR3 has 13 residues. Deletions cut 6 bases from V and 4 bases from J, with 12 bases between. Germline V gene data show CDR1 as MNHEY and CDR2 as SVGAGI. DNA of the CDR3: TGTGCCAGCAGCATGACAAGCAGCTATGGCTACACCTTC. The encoded protein is CASSMTSSYGYTF.

The chain carries TRBV18 and TRBJ2-5; TRBD2 agrees at 12 bases. From germline, CDR1 is KGHSH and CDR2 LQKENI. V dropped 3 bases and J dropped 7; count of bases not matched to a gene: 9. The CDR3 is 16 residues long. The CDR3 is CASSPPGTSGPGTQYF. Here the CDR3 DNA reads TGTGCCAGCTCACCGCCAGGGACTAGCGGGCCAGGGACCCAGTACTTC.

V usage is TRBV5-1 and J usage is TRBJ2-7; TRBD1 aligns across 7 bases. J was trimmed by 2 bases and V by 4 bases; bases with no gene match: 9. There are 15 residues in the CDR3. Looked up from germline, CDR1 is SGHRS and CDR2 is YFSETQ. CDR3 sequence (DNA): TGCGCCAGCAGCCCCACCCCGACAGGGACCTACGAGCAGTACTTC. Protein sequence: CASSPTPTGTYEQYF.

CDR3 nucleotide sequence: TGTGCCAGCAGTGCAGGTTTTAGGGACACTGAAGCTTTCTTT. This sequence encodes CASSAGFRDTEAFF. V and J are TRBV27 and TRBJ1-1; no definite D call. V was clipped by 5 bases and J by 3 bases, with 13 bases between them. Germline V gene sequence: CDR1 MNHEY, CDR2 SMNVEV (reference sequence). This CDR3 spans 14 amino acids.

This rearrangement joins TRBV7-2 to TRBJ2-1; 9 positions match TRBD1. The CDR3 runs to 15 residues. After removal of 6 bases from V and 4 bases from J, the junction contained 7 bases not matched to a gene. CDR1 and CDR2 (germline): SGHTA, FQGNSA. CDR3 residues: CASRPPGQGYNEQFF. The DNA for the CDR3 is TGTGCCAGCAGACCACCGGGACAGGGTTACAATGAGCAGTTCTTC.

The chain recombines TRBV29-1 with TRBJ2-7, with TRBD1 identical over 8 bases. Germline V CDR1 and CDR2: SQVTM, ANQGSEA. V was clipped by 4 bases and J by 2 bases; unmatched bases: 10. The CDR3 loop spans 15 amino acids. CDR3 in amino acids: CSVGLRTGLAYEQYF. DNA for the CDR3: TGCAGCGTTGGCCTTAGGACAGGGCTAGCCTACGAGCAGTACTTC.

The chain is built from TRBV5-4 and TRBJ2-2, with TRBD1 matching 8 bases. CDR3 length equals 17 residues. The V segment lost 4 bases and the J segment 2 bases; nucleotides outside the gene matches: 10. From germline, CDR1 is SGHNT and CDR2 YYREEE (reference sequence). CDR3 in amino acids: CASSAWGDRTNTGELFF. In DNA form, the CDR3 reads TGTGCCAGCAGCGCCTGGGGGGACAGGACAAACACCGGGGAGCTGTTTTTT.

The chain joins TRBV4-3 to TRBJ1-3; 9 bases match TRBD1. This CDR3 has 16 residues. The ends lost 1 base at V and 1 base at J; junction bases unmatched: 2. Germline V gives CDR1 LGHNA, CDR2 YSLEER. CDR3: CASSQVGTGSGNTIYF. The CDR3 DNA is TGCGCCAGCAGCCAAGTCGGGACAGGGTCTGGAAACACCATATATTTT.

This clone was found a few times. The chain combines TRBV11-2 with TRBJ2-1, with TRBD2 as a possible D gene (6 bases). CDR1 and CDR2 from the germline V gene are SGHAT and FQNNGV. The CDR3 totals 14 residues. V was shortened by 1 base and J by 10 bases, with 14 bases between the two germline ends. CDR3: CASSLVFGGAEQFF. Written as DNA, the CDR3 is TGTGCCAGCAGCTTAGTCTTTGGCGGGGCGGAGCAGTTCTTC.

The gene calls are TRBV28 and TRBJ2-1; D is perhaps TRBD2 (7 bases). Trimming pared 5 bases from V and 5 bases from J, leaving 19 bases between. CDR1 is MDHEN and CDR2 is SYDVKM in the germline V gene. The CDR3 runs to 16 residues. Here the CDR3 DNA reads TGTGCCAGCAGTCCCCTCGGGGGGCCAGACCACAATGAGCAGTTCTTC. Protein: CASSPLGGPDHNEQFF.

This clone was counted between two and nine times. The V call is TRBV18, the J call TRBJ2-7; D unresolved. This CDR3 spans 14 amino acids. With 3 bases removed from V and 6 bases from J, the gap between germline ends came to 15 bases. Germline CDR1 KGHSH, CDR2 LQKENI. The CDR3 spells CASSPNLSVGEQYF. In DNA form, the CDR3 reads TGTGCCAGCTCACCCAATTTGAGTGTCGGCGAGCAGTACTTC.

The gene calls are TRBV7-2 and TRBJ2-7; TRBD2 matches 7 bases. The V segment lost 3 bases and the J segment 4 bases; nucleotides outside the gene matches: 9. The CDR3 loop spans 15 amino acids. Germline V gene data show CDR1 as SGHTA and CDR2 as FQGNSA. This CDR3 reads CASSFAASGAYEQYF. The CDR3 nucleotides are TGTGCCAGCAGCTTTGCAGCCAGCGGGGCTTACGAGCAGTACTTC.

The chain is built from TRBV5-6 and TRBJ1-4; 7 nucleotides match TRBD1. The ends lost 2 bases at V and 3 bases at J; junction bases unmatched: 1. The CDR3 runs to 14 residues. The germline gives CDR1 SGHDT, CDR2 YYEEEE. CDR3 region: CASSFQGANEKLFF. Here the CDR3 DNA reads TGTGCCAGCAGCTTTCAGGGGGCTAATGAAAAACTGTTTTTT.